These 9 T cell receptor beta chains were all obtained from the same sample, sequenced in a study of tumour-infiltrating T cells in Burkitt lymphoma. The table came from immunoSEQ multiplex PCR; TCRdb's copy has only in-frame clones and leaves some out. The data contain roughly 13,000 clones, 75% of them singletons. Sequenced: tumor tissue. The source is a human donor with diffuse large B-cell lymphoma.

This clone was seen once. The chain uses TRBV7-6 and TRBJ2-1, with 10 bases lining up with TRBD2. The CDR3 is 17 amino acids. Germline trimming cut 1 base from V and 2 bases from J; bases unmatched to any gene: 5. Germline CDR1 reads SGHVS; CDR2 reads FNYEAQ. CDR3 protein: CASSLVASGGTYNEQFF. The CDR3 DNA reads TGTGCCAGCAGCTTAGTGGCTAGCGGGGGAACCTACAATGAGCAGTTCTTC.

This clone was observed a handful of times. The chain recombines TRBV18 with TRBJ2-1, with 12 bases that match TRBD2. CDR1 is KGHSH and CDR2 is LQKENI in the germline V gene. The CDR3 consists of 19 residues. V trimming: 3 bases; J trimming: 4 bases; junction bases outside the gene matches: 13. The CDR3 sequence: CASSPGQGILAGGYNEQFF. CDR3 DNA: TGTGCCAGCTCACCCGGACAGGGGATACTAGCGGGAGGATACAATGAGCAGTTCTTC.

In its sample, this clone is medium-sized. This chain uses TRBV5-5 with TRBJ2-7, with D perhaps assigned TRBD1 or TRBD2 (5 bases each). Germline CDR1 reads SGHKS; CDR2 reads YYEKEE (reference sequence). The length of the CDR3 is 14 residues. V was pared by 2 bases and J by 2 bases, with 11 bases between. This chain's CDR3 is CASSFRDGPYEQYV. CDR3 sequence (DNA): TGTGCCAGCAGCTTCCGGGACGGACCCTACGAGCAGTACGTC.

This clone is deemed medium-sized. The chain is built from TRBV7-9 and TRBJ1-1, with 7 bases identical to TRBD1. The CDR3 spans 14 residues. Germline V gives CDR1 SEHNR, CDR2 FQNEAQ (reference sequence). J lost 7 bases, V lost 5 bases, and 10 bases had no gene match. This CDR3 reads CASSPRQGRVEAFF. Written as DNA, the CDR3 is TGTGCCAGCAGCCCCCGACAGGGACGCGTTGAAGCTTTCTTT.

The chain combines TRBV6-1 with TRBJ2-7; the D is unclear. The germline V and J ends were trimmed by 2 bases and 1 base, with 24 bases remaining between them. The CDR3 totals 19 residues. Germline V CDR1 and CDR2: MNHNS, SASEGT. The CDR3 is CASSEQAFTGFPFSYEQYF. The CDR3 nucleotides read TGTGCCAGCAGTGAACAAGCATTTACCGGGTTCCCATTTTCCTACGAGCAGTACTTC.

The rearrangement links TRBV5-4 to TRBJ2-5, with a possible D match to TRBD1 (6 bases). Germline V lookup: CDR1 SGHNT, CDR2 YYREEE (reference sequence). Trimming left V 1 base short and J 2 bases short, with 12 bases between. CDR3 length: 15 amino acids. In DNA form, the CDR3 reads TGTGCCAGCAGCTTGCCGGGAACAGGGCAAGAGACCCAGTACTTC. Translation: CASSLPGTGQETQYF.

This clone showed up just once. The rearrangement uses TRBV9 and TRBJ2-1; TRBD2 matches at 7 bases. The V gene end was trimmed by 3 bases and the J gene end by 6 bases; junction bases not matched to a gene: 15. CDR3 length equals 17 residues. CDR1 and CDR2 from the germline V gene are SGDLS and YYNGEE. CDR3 sequence (DNA): TGTGCCAGCAGCGCCGAGGTGAGCGGGATATATACCAATGAGCAGTTCTTC. Amino acids: CASSAEVSGIYTNEQFF.

The chain has TRBV9 and TRBJ2-7, with TRBD2 matching over 14 bases. The CDR3 is made up of 16 amino acids. The germline gives CDR1 SGDLS, CDR2 YYNGEE. Trimming removed 4 bases from V and 6 bases from J; junction bases left unmatched: 9. Written as DNA, the CDR3 is TGTGCCAGCAGCACCCGACTAGCGGGAGGGGCGGGCGAGCAGTACTTC. Its protein product is CASSTRLAGGAGEQYF.

This chain joins TRBV5-5 and TRBJ2-1, with 11 bases fitting TRBD2. This CDR3 is built from 14 residues. Germline CDR1 and CDR2: SGHKS and YYEKEE (reference sequence). V shed 4 bases, J shed 10 bases, and the junction held 7 bases outside the gene matches. CDR3 DNA: TGTGCCAGCAGCCCCAGACTAGCGGGGATGGAGCAGTTCTTC. Its protein product is CASSPRLAGMEQFF.